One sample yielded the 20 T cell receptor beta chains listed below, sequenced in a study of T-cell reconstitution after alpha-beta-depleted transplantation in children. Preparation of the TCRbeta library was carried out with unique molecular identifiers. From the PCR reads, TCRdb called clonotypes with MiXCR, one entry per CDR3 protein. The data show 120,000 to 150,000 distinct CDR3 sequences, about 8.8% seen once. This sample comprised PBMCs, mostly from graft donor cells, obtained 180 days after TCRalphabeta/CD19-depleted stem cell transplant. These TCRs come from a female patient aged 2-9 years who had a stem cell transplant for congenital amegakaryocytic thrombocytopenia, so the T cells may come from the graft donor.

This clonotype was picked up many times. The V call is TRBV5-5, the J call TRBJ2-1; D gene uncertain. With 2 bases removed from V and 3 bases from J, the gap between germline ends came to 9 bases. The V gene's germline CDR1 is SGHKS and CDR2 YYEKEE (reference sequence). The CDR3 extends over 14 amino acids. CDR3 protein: CASSLQISYNEQFF. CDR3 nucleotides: TGTGCCAGCAGCTTACAGATTAGCTACAATGAGCAGTTCTTC. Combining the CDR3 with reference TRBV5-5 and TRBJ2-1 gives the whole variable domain DAGVTQSPTHLIKTRGQQVTLRCSPISGHKSVSWYQQVLGQGPQFIFQYYEKEERGRGNFPDRFSARQFPNYSSELNVNALLLGDSALYLCASSLQISYNEQFFGPGTRLTVL.

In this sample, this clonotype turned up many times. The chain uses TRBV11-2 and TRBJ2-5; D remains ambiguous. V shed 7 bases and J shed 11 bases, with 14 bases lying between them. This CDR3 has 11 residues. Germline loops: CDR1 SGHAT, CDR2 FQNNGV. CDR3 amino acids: CASTERREQYF. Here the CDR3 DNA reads TGTGCCAGCACCGAAAGACGAGAGCAGTACTTC.

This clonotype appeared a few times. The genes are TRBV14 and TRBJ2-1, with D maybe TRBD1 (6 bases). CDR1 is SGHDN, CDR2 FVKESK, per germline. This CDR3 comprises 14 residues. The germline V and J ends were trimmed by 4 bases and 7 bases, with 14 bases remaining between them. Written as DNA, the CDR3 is TGTGCCAGCAGCCCAAAGGGCAGGGGAAATGAGCAGTTCTTC. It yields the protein CASSPKGRGNEQFF.

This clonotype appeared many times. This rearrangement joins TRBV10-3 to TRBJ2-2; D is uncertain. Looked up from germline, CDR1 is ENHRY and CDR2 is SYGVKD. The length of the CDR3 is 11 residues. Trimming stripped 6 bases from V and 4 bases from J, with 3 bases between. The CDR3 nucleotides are TGTGCCATCAGAGGCACCGGGGAGCTGTTTTTT. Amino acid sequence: CAIRGTGELFF.

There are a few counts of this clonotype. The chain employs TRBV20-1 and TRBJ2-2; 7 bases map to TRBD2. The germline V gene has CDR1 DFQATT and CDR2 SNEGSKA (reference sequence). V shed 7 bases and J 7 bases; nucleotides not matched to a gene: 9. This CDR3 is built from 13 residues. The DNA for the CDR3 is TGCAGTGTCGGGAGGCCGGGCAACGGGGAGCTGTTTTTT. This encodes CSVGRPGNGELFF.

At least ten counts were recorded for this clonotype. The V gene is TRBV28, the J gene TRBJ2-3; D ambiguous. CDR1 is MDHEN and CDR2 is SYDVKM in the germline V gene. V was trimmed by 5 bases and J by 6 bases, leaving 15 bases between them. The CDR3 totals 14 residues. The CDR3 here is CASSKRAPVDTQYF. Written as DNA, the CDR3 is TGTGCCAGCAGTAAACGGGCCCCCGTTGATACGCAGTATTTT.

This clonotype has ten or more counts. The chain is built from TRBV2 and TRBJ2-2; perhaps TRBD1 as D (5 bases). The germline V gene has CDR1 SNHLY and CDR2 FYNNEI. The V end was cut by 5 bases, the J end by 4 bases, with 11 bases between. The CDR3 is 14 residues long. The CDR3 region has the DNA TGTGCCAGCAGTCTAGGAAGGGGCACCGGGGAGCTGTTTTTT. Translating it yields CASSLGRGTGELFF.

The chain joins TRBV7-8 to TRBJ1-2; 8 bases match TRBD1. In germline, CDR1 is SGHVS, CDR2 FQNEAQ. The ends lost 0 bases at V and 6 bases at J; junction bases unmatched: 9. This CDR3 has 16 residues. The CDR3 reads CASSLAFGDRTHGYTF. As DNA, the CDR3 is TGTGCCAGCAGCTTAGCGTTTGGGGACAGGACCCATGGCTACACCTTC.

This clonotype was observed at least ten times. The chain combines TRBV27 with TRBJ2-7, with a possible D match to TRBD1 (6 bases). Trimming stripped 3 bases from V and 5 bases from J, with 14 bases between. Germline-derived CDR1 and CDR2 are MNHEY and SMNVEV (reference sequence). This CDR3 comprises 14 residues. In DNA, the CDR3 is TGTGCCAGCAGTTTTAAAGCAGGGGTTGACGAGCAGTACTTC. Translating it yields CASSFKAGVDEQYF.

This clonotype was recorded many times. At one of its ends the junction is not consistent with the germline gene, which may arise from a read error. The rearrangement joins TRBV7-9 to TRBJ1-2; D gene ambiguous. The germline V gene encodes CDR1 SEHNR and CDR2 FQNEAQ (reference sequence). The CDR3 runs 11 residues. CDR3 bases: TGTGCCAGCAGCGCCACGGGGTCAGGCCCTTTC. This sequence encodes CASSATGSGPF.

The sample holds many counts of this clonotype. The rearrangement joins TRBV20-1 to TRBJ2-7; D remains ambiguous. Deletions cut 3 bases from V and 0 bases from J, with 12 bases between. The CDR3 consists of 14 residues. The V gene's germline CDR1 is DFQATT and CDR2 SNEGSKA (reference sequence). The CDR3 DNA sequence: TGCAGTGCTAGGGTCCCTCGGACCTCCTACGAGCAGTACTTC. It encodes CSARVPRTSYEQYF.

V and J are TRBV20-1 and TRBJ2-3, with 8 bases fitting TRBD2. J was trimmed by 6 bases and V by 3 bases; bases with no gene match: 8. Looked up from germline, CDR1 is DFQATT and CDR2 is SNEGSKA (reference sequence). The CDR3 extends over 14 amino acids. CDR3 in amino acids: CSASVSGGRDTQYF. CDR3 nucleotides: TGCAGTGCTAGTGTGTCGGGGGGGCGGGATACGCAGTATTTT.

The CDR3 loop reads CSVGTGVSYEQYF. CDR3 DNA sequence: TGCAGCGTCGGGACAGGGGTCTCCTACGAGCAGTACTTC. J is TRBJ2-7 and V is TRBV29-1, with 10 nucleotides matching TRBD1. Looked up from germline, CDR1 is SQVTM and CDR2 is ANQGSEA. After removal of 6 bases from V and 0 bases from J, the junction contained 2 bases not matched to a gene. The length of the CDR3 is 13 residues.

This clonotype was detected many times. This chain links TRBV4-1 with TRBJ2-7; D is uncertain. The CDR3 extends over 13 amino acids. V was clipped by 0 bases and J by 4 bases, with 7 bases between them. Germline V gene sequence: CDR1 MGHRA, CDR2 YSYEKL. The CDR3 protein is CASSQDPEYEQYF. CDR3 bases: TGCGCCAGCAGCCAAGATCCCGAGTACGAGCAGTACTTC.

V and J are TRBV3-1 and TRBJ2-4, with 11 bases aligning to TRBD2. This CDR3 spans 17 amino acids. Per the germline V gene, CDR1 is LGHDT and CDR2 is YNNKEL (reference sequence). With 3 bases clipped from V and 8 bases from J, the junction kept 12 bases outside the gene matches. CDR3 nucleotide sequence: TGTGCCAGCAGCCAGGCGGCTAGCGGGGGGCCCAAGGACATTCAGTACTTC. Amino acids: CASSQAASGGPKDIQYF. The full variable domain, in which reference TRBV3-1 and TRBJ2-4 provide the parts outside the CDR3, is DTAVSQTPKYLVTQMGNDKSIKCEQNLGHDTMYWYKQDSKKFLKIMFSYNNKELIINETVPNRFSPKSPDKAHLNLHINSLELGDSAVYFCASSQAASGGPKDIQYFGAGTRLSVL.

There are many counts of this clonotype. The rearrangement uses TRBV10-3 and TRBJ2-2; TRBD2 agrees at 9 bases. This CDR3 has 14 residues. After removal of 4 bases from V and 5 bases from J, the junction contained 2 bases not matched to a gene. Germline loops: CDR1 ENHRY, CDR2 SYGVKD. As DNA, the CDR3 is TGTGCCATCAGTGGCACTAGCGGGACCGGGGAGCTGTTTTTT. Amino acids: CAISGTSGTGELFF.

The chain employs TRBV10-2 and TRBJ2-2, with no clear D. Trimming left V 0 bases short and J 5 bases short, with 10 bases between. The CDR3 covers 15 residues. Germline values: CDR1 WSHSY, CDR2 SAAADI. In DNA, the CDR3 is TGCGCCAGCAGTGAGTCGATAGCAGCTACCGGGGAGCTGTTTTTT. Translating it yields CASSESIAATGELFF.

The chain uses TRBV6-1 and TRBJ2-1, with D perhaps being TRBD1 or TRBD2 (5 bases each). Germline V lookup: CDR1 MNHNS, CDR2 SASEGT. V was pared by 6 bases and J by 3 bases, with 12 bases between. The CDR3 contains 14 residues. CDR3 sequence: CASRGLEGYNEQFF. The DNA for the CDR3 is TGTGCCAGCAGGGGGCTTGAGGGCTACAATGAGCAGTTCTTC.

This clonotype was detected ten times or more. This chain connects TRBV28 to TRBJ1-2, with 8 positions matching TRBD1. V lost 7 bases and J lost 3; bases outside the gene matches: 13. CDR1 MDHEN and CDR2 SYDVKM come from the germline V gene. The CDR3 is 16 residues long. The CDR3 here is CASKPTGVLLYYGYTF. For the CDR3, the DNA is TGTGCCAGCAAACCGACAGGGGTGCTCCTCTACTATGGCTACACCTTC.

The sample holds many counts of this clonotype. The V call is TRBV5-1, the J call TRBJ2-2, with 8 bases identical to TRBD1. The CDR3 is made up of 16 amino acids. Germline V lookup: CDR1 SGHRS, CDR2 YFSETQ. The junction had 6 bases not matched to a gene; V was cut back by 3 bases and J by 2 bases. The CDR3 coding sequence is TGCGCCAGCAGCTGGCTAGGACAGGGCAACACCGGGGAGCTGTTTTTT. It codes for CASSWLGQGNTGELFF.